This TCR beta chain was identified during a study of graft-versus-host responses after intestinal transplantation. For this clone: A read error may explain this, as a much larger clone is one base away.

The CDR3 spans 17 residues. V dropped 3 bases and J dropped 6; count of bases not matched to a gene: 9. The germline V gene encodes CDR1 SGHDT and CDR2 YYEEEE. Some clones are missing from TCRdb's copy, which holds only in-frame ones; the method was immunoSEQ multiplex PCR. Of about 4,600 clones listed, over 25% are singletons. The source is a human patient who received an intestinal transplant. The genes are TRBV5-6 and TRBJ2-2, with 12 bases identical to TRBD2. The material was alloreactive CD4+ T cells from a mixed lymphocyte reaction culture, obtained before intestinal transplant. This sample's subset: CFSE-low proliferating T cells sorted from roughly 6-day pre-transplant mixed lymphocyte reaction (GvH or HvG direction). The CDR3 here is CASSWAASGGAPGELFF. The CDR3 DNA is TGTGCCAGCAGCTGGGCCGCTAGCGGGGGGGCCCCCGGGGAGCTGTTTTTT.